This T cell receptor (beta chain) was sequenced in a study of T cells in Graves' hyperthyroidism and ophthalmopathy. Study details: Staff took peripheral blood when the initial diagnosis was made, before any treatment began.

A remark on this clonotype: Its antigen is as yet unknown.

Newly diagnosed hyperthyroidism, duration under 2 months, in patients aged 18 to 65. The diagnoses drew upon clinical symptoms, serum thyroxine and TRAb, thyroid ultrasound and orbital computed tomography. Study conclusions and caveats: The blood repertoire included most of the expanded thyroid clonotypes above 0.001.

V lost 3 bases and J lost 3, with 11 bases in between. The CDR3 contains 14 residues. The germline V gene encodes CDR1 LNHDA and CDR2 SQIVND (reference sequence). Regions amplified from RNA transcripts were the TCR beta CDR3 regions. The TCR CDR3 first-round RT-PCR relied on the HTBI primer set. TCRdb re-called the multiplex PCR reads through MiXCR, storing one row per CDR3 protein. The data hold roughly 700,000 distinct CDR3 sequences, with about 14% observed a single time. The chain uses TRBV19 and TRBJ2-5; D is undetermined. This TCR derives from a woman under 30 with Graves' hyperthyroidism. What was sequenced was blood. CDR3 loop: CASSMRLAEETQYF. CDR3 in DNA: TGTGCCAGTAGTATGAGATTGGCTGAAGAGACCCAGTACTTC.